A selection of T cell receptor beta chains follows, all from one sample in a study of Tregs in tolerant kidney transplant recipients. Libraries were prepared by immunoSEQ multiplex PCR; TCRdb keeps only in-frame clonotypes and omits some of them. The table shows roughly 250,000 clones, with around 81% occurring only once. The sequencing sample was made of CD4+ T cells from blood. These receptors came from a human donor in good health. Each CDR3 is given with its conserved first and last residue. Fields, in order: clone size, D gene, J gene, V gene, CDR3 protein, CDR3 DNA. The D gene is left open where the match is weak. Size is stated for part of the rows, as once, few or many counts, or as a class when the clone is expanded.

NA,NA,TRBJ1-2,TRBV30,CAWSQNGVYTF,TGTGCCTGGAGTCAAAACGGGGTATACACCTTC
few,NA,TRBJ2-7,TRBV7-9,CASSLMGSSYEQYF,TGTGCCAGCAGCTTAATGGGCAGCTCCTACGAGCAGTACTTC
NA,NA,TRBJ2-5,TRBV6-1,CASSELFQETQYF,TGTGCCAGCAGTGAACTATTTCAAGAGACCCAGTACTTC
NA,TRBD2,TRBJ2-1,TRBV9,CASSPLSGGRNEQFF,TGTGCCAGCAGCCCTCTTAGCGGGGGGCGAAATGAGCAGTTCTTC
NA,NA,TRBJ2-6,TRBV7-3,CASSRWGAGPANVLTF,TGTGCCAGCAGCCGGTGGGGGGCAGGGCCAGCCAACGTCCTGACTTTC
NA,NA,TRBJ2-1,TRBV7-7,CASSFDFESEQFF,TGTGCCAGCAGCTTCGACTTCGAGAGTGAGCAGTTCTTC
NA,TRBD2,TRBJ2-1,TRBV30,CAWSSGGSSYNEQFF,TGTGCCTGGAGTTCAGGCGGGAGCTCCTACAATGAGCAGTTCTTC
NA,NA,TRBJ2-7,TRBV10-1,CASSAGVEQYF,TGCGCCAGCAGTGCTGGAGTCGAGCAGTACTTC
NA,NA,TRBJ1-2,TRBV5-4,CASSLLQGYYGYTF,TGTGCCAGCAGCTTGTTACAGGGCTACTATGGCTACACCTTC
NA,TRBD2,TRBJ2-1,TRBV28,CAVAGGGSYNEQFF,TGTGCCGTCGCCGGCGGGGGATCCTACAATGAGCAGTTCTTC
once,NA,TRBJ1-2,TRBV6-5,CASSDQGIGGYTF,TGTGCCAGCAGTGACCAGGGGATAGGGGGCTACACCTTC
NA,TRBD1,TRBJ1-4,TRBV19,CASKRQGPAEKLFF,TGTGCCAGCAAACGACAGGGGCCCGCTGAAAAACTGTTTTTT
NA,NA,TRBJ2-5,TRBV7-3,CASSPKGGGTQYF,TGTGCCAGCAGCCCGAAGGGAGGGGGCACCCAGTACTTC
NA,TRBD2,TRBJ2-7,TRBV10-2,CATQGLAGAYEQYF,TGCGCCACTCAGGGGCTAGCGGGGGCCTACGAGCAGTACTTC
NA,NA,TRBJ2-7,TRBV5-4,CASSSTPLYEQYF,TGTGCCAGCAGCTCAACTCCCCTCTACGAGCAGTACTTC
NA,NA,TRBJ2-5,TRBV29-1,CSVDSASGGGETQYF,TGCAGCGTTGACTCGGCTAGCGGAGGGGGGGAGACCCAGTACTTC
few,NA,TRBJ2-2,TRBV6-1,CARGGVTGELFF,TGTGCCAGAGGGGGGGTCACCGGGGAGCTGTTTTTT
NA,NA,TRBJ2-1,TRBV5-1,CASSLGGRNEQFF,TGCGCCAGCAGCTTAGGGGGGCGGAATGAGCAGTTCTTC
NA,NA,TRBJ2-5,TRBV7-9,CASSSYAKGLETQYF,TGTGCCAGCAGCTCCTACGCCAAGGGGTTGGAGACCCAGTACTTC
NA,NA,TRBJ1-1,TRBV30,CAWSETGRTEAFF,TGTGCCTGGAGCGAGACAGGTCGCACTGAAGCTTTCTTT
NA,NA,TRBJ1-2,TRBV5-4,CASSLAGMGDHGYTF,TGTGCCAGCAGCTTGGCGGGGATGGGTGACCATGGCTACACCTTC
NA,TRBD2,TRBJ2-7,TRBV11-3,CASSPGLAGGREQYF,TGTGCCAGCAGCCCTGGACTAGCGGGAGGCCGGGAGCAGTACTTC
NA,TRBD1,TRBJ2-7,TRBV28,CASISLGQGGYEQYF,TGTGCCAGCATTTCCCTGGGACAGGGAGGCTACGAGCAGTACTTC
NA,TRBD2,TRBJ2-1,TRBV29-1,CSVGTSGYNEQFF,TGCAGCGTCGGGACTAGCGGCTACAATGAGCAGTTCTTC
NA,NA,TRBJ2-7,TRBV7-6,CASSLSRDIYEQYF,TGTGCCAGCAGCTTAAGCCGGGATATCTACGAGCAGTACTTC
NA,NA,TRBJ2-1,TRBV6-5,CASSSRAGEQFF,TGTGCCAGCAGTTCCCGGGCCGGGGAGCAGTTCTTC
NA,TRBD2,TRBJ2-1,TRBV5-1,CATGLADSYNEQFF,TGCGCCACCGGACTAGCGGATTCCTACAATGAGCAGTTCTTC
NA,NA,TRBJ2-3,TRBV7-3,CASSLDTDTQYF,TGTGCCAGCAGCTTAGACACAGATACGCAGTATTTT
NA,TRBD1,TRBJ2-7,TRBV25-1,CASSGSQGQGIYEQYF,TGTGCCAGCAGTGGTAGCCAGGGACAGGGAATCTACGAGCAGTACTTC
NA,NA,TRBJ1-4,TRBV6-1,CASSGGREVEKLFF,TGTGCCAGCAGTGGGGGACGGGAGGTAGAAAAACTGTTTTTT
NA,TRBD1,TRBJ2-1,TRBV5-4,CASSLARGTDEQFF,TGTGCCAGCAGCTTGGCCAGGGGGACGGATGAGCAGTTCTTC
NA,NA,TRBJ2-5,TRBV5-4,CASSHPRETQYF,TGTGCCAGCAGCCATCCTAGGGAGACCCAGTACTTC
NA,TRBD2,TRBJ2-3,TRBV5-1,CASSSRTSRGRGDTQYF,TGCGCCAGCAGCTCTCGGACTAGCCGGGGTCGAGGGGATACGCAGTATTTT
NA,TRBD2,TRBJ2-7,TRBV7-6,CASSLRASGLTYEQYF,TGTGCCAGCAGCTTAAGGGCTAGCGGGCTAACCTACGAGCAGTACTTC
NA,NA,TRBJ1-1,TRBV5-5,CASSYAPGTEAFF,TGTGCCAGCAGCTACGCCCCGGGTACTGAAGCTTTCTTT
NA,NA,TRBJ1-5,TRBV6-6,CASNPPGNQPQHF,TGTGCCAGCAACCCCCCAGGCAATCAGCCCCAGCATTTT
NA,TRBD2,TRBJ2-3,TRBV7-9,CASSPSGRSVRGTDTQYF,TGTGCCAGCAGCCCCAGCGGGAGGTCCGTCCGGGGCACAGATACGCAGTATTTT
NA,NA,TRBJ2-2,TRBV6-5,CASSYIRGGTGELFF,TGTGCCAGCAGTTACATCAGGGGCGGCACCGGGGAGCTGTTTTTT
NA,NA,TRBJ2-7,TRBV5-4,CASSLEKGAYEQYF,TGTGCCAGCAGCTTGGAGAAAGGGGCCTACGAGCAGTACTTC
NA,TRBD1,TRBJ2-2,TRBV5-1,CASSRQGDTGELFF,TGCGCCAGCAGCCGACAGGGGGACACCGGGGAGCTGTTTTTT
NA,TRBD2,TRBJ2-7,TRBV7-9,CASEGYSGRAPYEQYF,TGTGCCAGCGAGGGGTACTCCGGGAGGGCCCCATACGAGCAGTACTTC
once,NA,TRBJ1-2,TRBV19,CASSMGVSLNYGYTF,TGTGCCAGTAGTATGGGAGTCAGCCTGAACTATGGCTACACCTTC
NA,TRBD2,TRBJ2-1,TRBV6-5,CASTGRGGPYNEQFF,TGTGCCAGCACCGGCCGGGGGGGACCCTACAATGAGCAGTTCTTC
NA,NA,TRBJ2-1,TRBV9,CASSVSPGGAYNEQFF,TGTGCCAGCAGCGTATCTCCCGGGGGAGCCTACAATGAGCAGTTCTTC
few,NA,TRBJ2-2,TRBV6-1,CASSTDGGELFF,TGTGCCAGCAGTACGGATGGCGGGGAGCTGTTTTTT
few,NA,TRBJ1-5,TRBV14,CASSQGEGQPQHF,TGTGCCAGCAGCCAAGGGGAGGGGCAGCCCCAGCATTTT
NA,NA,TRBJ1-3,TRBV6-5,CASSLQSSGNTIYF,TGTGCCAGCAGTTTACAGAGCTCTGGAAACACCATATATTTT
NA,NA,TRBJ1-1,TRBV7-9,CASSISGNTEAFF,TGTGCCAGCAGCATCTCGGGAAACACTGAAGCTTTCTTT
NA,NA,TRBJ1-2,TRBV29-1,CSVDRDNYGYTF,TGCAGCGTCGACCGGGACAACTATGGCTACACCTTC
NA,NA,TRBJ1-5,TRBV30,CAWRVDSNQPQHF,TGTGCCTGGAGAGTTGATAGCAATCAGCCCCAGCATTTT
NA,NA,TRBJ1-2,TRBV5-1,CASSLEGYNYGYTF,TGCGCCAGCAGCTTGGAGGGCTATAACTATGGCTACACCTTC
NA,TRBD1,TRBJ1-6,TRBV19,CASRQDRGHNSPLHF,TGTGCCAGTAGGCAGGACAGGGGTCATAATTCACCCCTCCACTTT
NA,TRBD1,TRBJ1-4,TRBV5-5,CASSIPGQTPEKLFF,TGTGCCAGCAGCATTCCGGGACAGACGCCTGAAAAACTGTTTTTT
NA,NA,TRBJ2-7,TRBV5-6,CASSLTGNPHPYEQYF,TGTGCCAGCAGCCTAACTGGGAACCCACACCCCTACGAGCAGTACTTC
NA,NA,TRBJ1-2,TRBV9,CASSIRDTANYGYTF,TGTGCCAGCAGCATCCGGGACACAGCTAACTATGGCTACACCTTC
NA,NA,TRBJ2-3,TRBV6-1,CASSTGPDTQYF,TGTGCCAGCAGTACAGGTCCAGATACGCAGTATTTT
NA,NA,TRBJ1-3,TRBV19,CASSISADRRGSGNTIYF,TGTGCCAGTAGTATCTCGGCAGATAGAAGGGGGTCTGGAAACACCATATATTTT
NA,TRBD2,TRBJ2-7,TRBV19,CASSIDRTSRLYEQYF,TGTGCCAGTAGTATCGACAGGACTAGCAGATTGTACGAGCAGTACTTC